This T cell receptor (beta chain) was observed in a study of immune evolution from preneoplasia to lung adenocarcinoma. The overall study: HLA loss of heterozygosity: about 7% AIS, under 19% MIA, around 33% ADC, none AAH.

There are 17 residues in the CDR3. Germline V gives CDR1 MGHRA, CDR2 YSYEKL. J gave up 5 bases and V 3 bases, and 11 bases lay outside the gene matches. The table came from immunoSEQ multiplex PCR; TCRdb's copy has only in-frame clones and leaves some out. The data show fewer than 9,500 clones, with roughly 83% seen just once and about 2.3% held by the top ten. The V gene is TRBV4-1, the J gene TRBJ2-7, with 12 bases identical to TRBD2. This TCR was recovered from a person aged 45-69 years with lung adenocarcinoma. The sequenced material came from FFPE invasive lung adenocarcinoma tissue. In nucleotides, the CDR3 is TGCGCCAGCAGCCATTCCCTGGGACTAGCGGGTAAAAACGAGCAGTACTTC. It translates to CASSHSLGLAGKNEQYF.